Shown below are 9 T cell receptor beta chains from a single sample sequenced in a study of cytomegalovirus exposure and HLA in healthy donors. PCR primers comprised 60 Vbeta and 13 Jbeta primers. The method was immunoSEQ multiplex PCR; TCRdb's version includes in-frame clones alone and lacks a portion of them. The table lists about 88,000 clones, 70% to 75% of them singletons. The sequenced material came from PBMCs. These receptors were collected from a woman aged 18-29 years in good health and CMV-seropositive.

This clone appeared once. This sequence joins TRBV7-2 and TRBJ1-6; TRBD1 aligns across 8 bases. J was trimmed by 10 bases and V by 5 bases; bases with no gene match: 13. The CDR3 covers 16 residues. Germline V gives CDR1 SGHTA, CDR2 FQGNSA. The CDR3 here is CASSLASGQAKSPLHF. In DNA, the CDR3 is TGTGCCAGCAGCCTGGCTTCGGGACAGGCTAAGTCACCCCTCCACTTT.

This clone was counted a few times. The chain recombines TRBV7-3 with TRBJ1-3; 7 bases agree with TRBD1. The CDR3 spans 16 residues. Trimming removed 5 bases from V and 8 bases from J; junction bases left unmatched: 15. Germline lookup yields CDR1 SGHTA and CDR2 FQGTGA. The CDR3 loop is CASSAQQGPTPYTIYF. CDR3 nucleotides: TGTGCCAGCAGCGCCCAACAGGGGCCAACCCCGTACACCATATATTTT.

V is TRBV6-1 and J is TRBJ2-5; 11 nucleotides align to TRBD2. The V segment lost 6 bases and the J segment 2 bases; nucleotides outside the gene matches: 5. Germline values: CDR1 MNHNS, CDR2 SASEGT. This CDR3 region has 15 residues. This CDR3 reads CASRRVAGGQETQYF. CDR3 bases: TGTGCCAGCAGGCGGGTAGCGGGGGGGCAAGAGACCCAGTACTTC.

In nucleotides, the CDR3 is TGTGCCTGGACCCAGGGAAACGGTCGTGAAAAACTGTTTTTT. Protein sequence: CAWTQGNGREKLFF. The J gene is TRBJ1-4, the V gene TRBV30; tentatively, D is TRBD1 (5 bases). V was trimmed by 4 bases and J by 7 bases, leaving 16 bases between them. The CDR3 has 14 amino acids. Per germline, CDR1 GTSNPN and CDR2 SVGIG (reference sequence).

The rearrangement joins TRBV7-3 to TRBJ2-7; maybe TRBD1 (6 bases). The CDR3 totals 15 residues. V was clipped by 0 bases and J by 7 bases, with 16 bases between them. Germline V gene lookup returns CDR1 SGHTA and CDR2 FQGTGA. CDR3 loop: CASSLTVGGTGEQYF. In nucleotides, the CDR3 is TGTGCCAGCAGCTTAACCGTAGGGGGAACGGGGGAGCAGTACTTC.

This rearrangement joins TRBV19 to TRBJ2-3, with D perhaps matching TRBD2 (6 bases). This CDR3 contains 16 residues. The germline CDR1 and CDR2 sequences are LNHDA and SQIVND (reference sequence). V was clipped by 5 bases and J by 2 bases, with 17 bases between them. CDR3 residues: CASSGGGGRNTDTQYF. CDR3 in DNA: TGTGCCAGTAGTGGAGGAGGAGGGAGAAACACAGATACGCAGTATTTT.

V gene TRBV2 combines with J gene TRBJ1-2, with a tentative D call TRBD1 (6 bases). The CDR3 is made up of 13 amino acids. The ends were cut back, 2 bases at V and 6 bases at J, with 10 bases in the middle. Germline values: CDR1 SNHLY, CDR2 FYNNEI. CDR3: CASSENRADGYTF. CDR3 bases: TGTGCCAGCAGTGAAAACAGGGCGGATGGCTACACCTTC. Using reference TRBV2 and TRBJ1-2 for the parts outside the CDR3, the full variable domain is EPEVTQTPSHQVTQMGQEVILRCVPISNHLYFYWYRQILGQKVEFLVSFYNNEISEKSEIFDDQFSVERPDGSNFTLKIRSTKLEDSAMYFCASSENRADGYTFGSGTRLTVV.

The chain carries TRBV7-8 and TRBJ2-5, with 14 bases matching TRBD2. V lost 5 bases to trimming and J lost 1 base; unmatched junction nucleotides: 6. The CDR3 covers 17 residues. Germline-derived CDR1 and CDR2 are SGHVS and FQNEAQ. CDR3 bases: TGTGCCAGCAGCCCCGGGACTAGCGGGGGCTTCCAAGAGACCCAGTACTTC. Translation gives CASSPGTSGGFQETQYF.

The V call is TRBV5-1, the J call TRBJ2-6; 7 bases line up with TRBD1. Germline values: CDR1 SGHRS, CDR2 YFSETQ. The CDR3 consists of 19 residues. The V segment lost 3 bases and the J segment 0 bases; nucleotides outside the gene matches: 12. The CDR3 DNA is TGCGCCAGCAGCTCCTGGACAGGCAGGATATCCTCTGGGGCCAACGTCCTGACTTTC. It encodes CASSSWTGRISSGANVLTF. The full variable domain, in which reference TRBV5-1 and TRBJ2-6 provide the parts outside the CDR3, is KAGVTQTPRYLIKTRGQQVTLSCSPISGHRSVSWYQQTPGQGLQFLFEYFSETQRNKGNFPGRFSGRQFSNSRSEMNVSTLELGDSALYLCASSSWTGRISSGANVLTFGAGSRLTVL.